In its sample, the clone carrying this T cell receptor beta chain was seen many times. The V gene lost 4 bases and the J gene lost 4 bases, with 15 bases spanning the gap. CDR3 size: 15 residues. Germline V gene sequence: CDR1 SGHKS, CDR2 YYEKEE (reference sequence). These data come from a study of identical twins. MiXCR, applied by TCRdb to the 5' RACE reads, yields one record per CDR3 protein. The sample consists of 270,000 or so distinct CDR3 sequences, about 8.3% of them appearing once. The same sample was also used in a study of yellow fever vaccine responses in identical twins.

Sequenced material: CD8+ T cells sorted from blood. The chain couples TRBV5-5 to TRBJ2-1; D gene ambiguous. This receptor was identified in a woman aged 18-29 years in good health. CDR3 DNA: TGTGCCAGCAGCCAGGACCCTTTTACTTACAATGAGCAGTTCTTC. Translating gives CASSQDPFTYNEQFF.